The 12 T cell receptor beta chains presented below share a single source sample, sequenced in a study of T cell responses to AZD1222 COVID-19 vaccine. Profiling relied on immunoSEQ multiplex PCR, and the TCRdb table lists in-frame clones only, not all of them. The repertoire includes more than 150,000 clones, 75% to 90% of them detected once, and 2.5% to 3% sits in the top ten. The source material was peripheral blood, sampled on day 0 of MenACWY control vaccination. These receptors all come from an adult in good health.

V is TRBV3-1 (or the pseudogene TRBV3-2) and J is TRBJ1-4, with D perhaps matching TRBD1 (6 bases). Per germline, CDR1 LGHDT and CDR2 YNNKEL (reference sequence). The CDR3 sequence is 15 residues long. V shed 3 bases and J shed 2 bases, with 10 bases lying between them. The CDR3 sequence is CASSHSGETNEKLFF. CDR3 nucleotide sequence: TGTGCCAGCAGCCACTCAGGGGAGACTAATGAAAAACTGTTTTTT.

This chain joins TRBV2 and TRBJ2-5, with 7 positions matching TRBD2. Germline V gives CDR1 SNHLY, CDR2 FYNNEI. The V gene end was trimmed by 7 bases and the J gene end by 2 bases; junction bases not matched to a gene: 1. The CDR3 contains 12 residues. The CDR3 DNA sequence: TGTGCCAGCATGGGGGGGCAAGAGACCCAGTACTTC. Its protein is CASMGGQETQYF.

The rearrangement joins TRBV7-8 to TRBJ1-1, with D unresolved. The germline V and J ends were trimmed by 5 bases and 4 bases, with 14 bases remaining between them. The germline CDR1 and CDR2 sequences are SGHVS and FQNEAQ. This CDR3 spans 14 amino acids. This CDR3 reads CASSPLRSGTEAFF. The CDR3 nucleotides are TGTGCCAGCAGCCCTCTCCGGTCTGGCACTGAAGCTTTCTTT.

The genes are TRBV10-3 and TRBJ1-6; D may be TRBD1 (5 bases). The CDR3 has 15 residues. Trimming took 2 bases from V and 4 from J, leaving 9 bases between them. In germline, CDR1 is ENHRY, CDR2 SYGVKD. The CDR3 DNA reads TGTGCCATCAGTGAGGAGGGGTCTTATAATTCACCCCTCCACTTT. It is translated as CAISEEGSYNSPLHF.

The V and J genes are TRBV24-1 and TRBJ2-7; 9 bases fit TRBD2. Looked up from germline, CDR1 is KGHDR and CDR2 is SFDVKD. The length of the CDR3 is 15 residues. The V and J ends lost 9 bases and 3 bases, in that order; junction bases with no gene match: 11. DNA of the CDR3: TGTGCCACCCAGTCAGCTAGCGGGGATTACTACGAGCAGTACTTC. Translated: CATQSASGDYYEQYF.

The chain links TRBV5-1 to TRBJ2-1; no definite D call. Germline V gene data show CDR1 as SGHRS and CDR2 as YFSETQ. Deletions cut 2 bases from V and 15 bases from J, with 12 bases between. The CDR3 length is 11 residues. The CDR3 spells CASSFGRFRFF. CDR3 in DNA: TGCGCCAGCAGCTTCGGTAGGTTTCGGTTCTTC.

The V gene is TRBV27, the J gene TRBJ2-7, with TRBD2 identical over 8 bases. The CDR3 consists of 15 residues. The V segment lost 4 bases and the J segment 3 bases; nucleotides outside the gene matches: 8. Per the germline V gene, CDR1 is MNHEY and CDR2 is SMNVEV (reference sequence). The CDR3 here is CASSYALAEGYEQYF. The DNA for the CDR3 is TGTGCCAGCAGTTACGCACTAGCGGAGGGCTACGAGCAGTACTTC.

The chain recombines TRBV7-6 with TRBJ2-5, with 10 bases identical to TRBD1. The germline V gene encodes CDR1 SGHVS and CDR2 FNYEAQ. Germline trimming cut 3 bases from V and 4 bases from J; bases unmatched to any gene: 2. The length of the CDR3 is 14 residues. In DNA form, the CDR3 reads TGTGCCAGCAGCTTCTGGGACAGGGGAGAGACCCAGTACTTC. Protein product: CASSFWDRGETQYF. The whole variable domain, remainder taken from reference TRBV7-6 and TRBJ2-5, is GAGVSQSPRYKVTKRGQDVALRCDPISGHVSLYWYRQALGQGPEFLTYFNYEAQQDKSGLPNDRFSAERPEGSISTLTIQRTEQRDSAMYRCASSFWDRGETQYFGPGTRLLVL.

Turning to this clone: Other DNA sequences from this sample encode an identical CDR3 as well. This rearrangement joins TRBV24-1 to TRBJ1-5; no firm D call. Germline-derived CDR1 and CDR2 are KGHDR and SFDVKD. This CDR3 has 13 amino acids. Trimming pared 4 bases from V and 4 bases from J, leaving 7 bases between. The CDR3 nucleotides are TGTGCCACCAGTGACCGTGGGAATCAGCCCCAGCATTTT. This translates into CATSDRGNQPQHF.

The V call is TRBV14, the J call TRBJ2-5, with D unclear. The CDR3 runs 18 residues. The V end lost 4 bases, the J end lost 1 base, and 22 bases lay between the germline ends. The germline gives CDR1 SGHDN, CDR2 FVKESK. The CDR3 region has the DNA TGTGCCAGCAGCCTAAGATCGAAGGATATTGGTGGCCAAGAGACCCAGTACTTC. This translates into CASSLRSKDIGGQETQYF.

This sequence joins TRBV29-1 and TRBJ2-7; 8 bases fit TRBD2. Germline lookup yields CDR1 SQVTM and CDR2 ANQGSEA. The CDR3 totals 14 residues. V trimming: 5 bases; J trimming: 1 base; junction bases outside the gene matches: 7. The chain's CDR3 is CSVCREGISYEQYF. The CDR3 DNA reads TGCAGCGTTTGTCGGGAGGGAATATCCTACGAGCAGTACTTC.

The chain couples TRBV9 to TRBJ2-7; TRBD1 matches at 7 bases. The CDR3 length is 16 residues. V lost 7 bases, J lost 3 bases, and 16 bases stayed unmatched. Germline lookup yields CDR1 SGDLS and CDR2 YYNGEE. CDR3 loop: CASATHGTAPVYEQYF. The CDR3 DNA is TGTGCCAGCGCAACCCATGGGACAGCTCCAGTCTACGAGCAGTACTTC. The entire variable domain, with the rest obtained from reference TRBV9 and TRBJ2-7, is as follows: DSGVTQTPKHLITATGQRVTLRCSPRSGDLSVYWYQQSLDQGLQFLIQYYNGEERAKGNILERFSAQQFPDLHSELNLSSLELGDSALYFCASATHGTAPVYEQYFGPGTRLTVT.